The clone carrying this T cell receptor (beta chain) was recorded at least ten times. The donors were all healthy and Caucasian. CDR3 size: 15 residues. With 4 bases clipped from V and 5 bases from J, the junction kept 9 bases outside the gene matches. Germline V gene data show CDR1 as SEHNR and CDR2 as FQNEAQ (reference sequence). TCRdb fed the 5' RACE reads into MiXCR, producing one record per CDR3 protein. The sample carries a few hundred thousand distinct CDR3 sequences, nearly 10% recorded once. This entry comes from a study of identical twins. This sample was also put to use in a study of yellow fever vaccine responses in identical twins. As reported in that work: Reported findings indicate that twins' vaccine T cell responses seemed partially convergent, partially personalized.

Sequencing input: PBMCs. This clonotype originated in a woman between 18 and 29 years old in good health. The genes are TRBV7-9 and TRBJ2-7, with 9 bases matching TRBD1. CDR3 loop: CASSSGTGSSHEQYF. The CDR3 DNA reads TGTGCCAGCAGCTCCGGGACAGGGTCATCCCACGAGCAGTACTTC.